Below are 14 T cell receptor beta chains sequenced from a single sample in a study of blood T cell repertoires in COVID-19. Assay: immunoSEQ multiplex PCR; the TCRdb copy retains only in-frame clones and omits some. The table lists fewer than 350,000 clones, approximately 91% of them singletons. Input material: PBMCs or T cells enriched from blood (not recorded which). The receptors shown here come from a woman between 35 and 50 years old who had recovered from COVID-19.

V usage is TRBV11-2 and J usage is TRBJ1-2, with a tentative D call TRBD1 (5 bases). Germline V CDR1 and CDR2: SGHAT, FQNNGV. V dropped 5 bases and J dropped 8 bases, with 15 bases sitting between them. The CDR3 extends over 13 amino acids. CDR3 in DNA: TGTGCCAGCAGCCCAACCCAGGGCTTGGGCTACACCTTC. The encoded protein is CASSPTQGLGYTF.

This chain joins TRBV15 and TRBJ1-1; TRBD1 matches at 8 bases. V was pared by 2 bases and J by 6 bases, with 5 bases of the junction left unmatched. CDR3 length: 14 amino acids. CDR1 LNHNV and CDR2 YYDKDF come from the germline V gene (reference sequence). CDR3 nucleotides: TGTGCCACCAGCAGATACGACAGGGGATCTGAAGCTTTCTTT. Residues: CATSRYDRGSEAFF.

Note on this clone: Other DNA sequences in the same sample also yield this CDR3. This rearrangement joins TRBV5-1 to TRBJ1-2; D remains unclear. Trimming removed 0 bases from V and 2 bases from J, with 5 bases in between. This CDR3 spans 13 amino acids. Per germline, CDR1 SGHRS and CDR2 YFSETQ. The CDR3 DNA reads as TGCGCCAGCAGCTTGGCAGAAAACTATGGCTACACCTTC. Protein sequence: CASSLAENYGYTF.

In DNA, the CDR3 is TGTGCCAGCAGTACCCGGGACTGGAACGGAGATACGCAGTATTTT. It is translated as CASSTRDWNGDTQYF. The chain uses TRBV6-2 or TRBV6-3 and TRBJ2-3; weak D call: TRBD2 (6 bases). V was trimmed by 5 bases and J by 5 bases, leaving 17 bases between them. Looked up from germline, CDR1 is MNHEY and CDR2 is SVGEGT. The length of the CDR3 is 15 residues.

This sequence joins TRBV29-1 and TRBJ2-3; TRBD2 agrees at 8 bases. Trimming took 5 bases from V and 4 from J; bases not matched to a gene: 14. The CDR3 is 16 amino acids. Germline V gene sequence: CDR1 SQVTM, CDR2 ANQGSEA. In nucleotides, the CDR3 is TGCAGCGTTCCCGGGACTAGTGGGAGCAGTTCAGATACGCAGTATTTT. Translation gives CSVPGTSGSSSDTQYF.

This clone was detected only once. The V and J genes are TRBV5-6 and TRBJ2-7; D is perhaps TRBD1 (5 bases). The germline V gene has CDR1 SGHDT and CDR2 YYEEEE. Trimming took off 4 bases at V and 4 bases at J, with 27 bases between the two ends. The CDR3 covers 18 residues. CDR3 sequence reads: CASSRWVVWTSTSYEQYF. For the CDR3, the DNA is TGTGCCAGCAGCCGATGGGTGGTCTGGACATCCACCTCTTACGAGCAGTACTTC.

This chain connects TRBV5-4 to TRBJ1-6, with a tentative D call TRBD1 (6 bases). Germline V gives CDR1 SGHNT, CDR2 YYREEE (reference sequence). The V end was cut by 4 bases, the J end by 17 bases, with 16 bases between. This CDR3 contains 12 residues. CDR3 nucleotide sequence: TGTGCCAGCAGCACAGGGCCGGGACGGGTCCACTTT. Amino acid sequence: CASSTGPGRVHF.

The chain employs TRBV7-9 and TRBJ2-1, with TRBD2 matching over 8 bases. Germline CDR1 and CDR2: SEHNR and FQNEAQ (reference sequence). This CDR3 comprises 14 residues. The trim removed 7 bases at V and 9 bases at J, leaving 11 bases unmatched. CDR3 DNA: TGTGCCAGCACCCCAGCGGGAGAAGACCGTGAGCAGTTCTTC. Encoded protein: CASTPAGEDREQFF.

The chain uses TRBV6-1 and TRBJ1-5; no clear D. The V gene's germline CDR1 is MNHNS and CDR2 SASEGT. V was cut by 2 bases and J by 1 base, with 15 bases left in between. CDR3 length equals 17 residues. CDR3 amino acids: CASSETDTRDSNQPQHF. CDR3 DNA sequence: TGTGCCAGCAGTGAAACAGACACTCGAGACAGCAATCAGCCCCAGCATTTT.

The J gene is TRBJ2-7, the V gene TRBV2, with 13 positions matching TRBD2. Trimming at V came to 6 bases and at J to 6 bases, leaving 5 bases not matched to a gene. Germline CDR1 and CDR2: SNHLY and FYNNEI. The CDR3 contains 14 residues. CDR3 coding DNA: TGTGCCAGCAGGCTACTAGCGGGGGGGCTCGAGCAGTACTTC. Translated, it gives CASRLLAGGLEQYF.

V is TRBV18 and J is TRBJ2-5, with 11 positions matching TRBD1. V trimming: 3 bases; J trimming: 4 bases; junction bases outside the gene matches: 10. There are 17 residues in the CDR3. CDR1 and CDR2 from the germline V gene are KGHSH and LQKENI. In nucleotides, the CDR3 is TGTGCCAGCTCACCTTTCGAAGCCGGGACAGGGGGAGAGACCCAGTACTTC. Its translation: CASSPFEAGTGGETQYF.

The genes are TRBV25-1 and TRBJ1-2; D gene unclear. V lost 9 bases, J lost 2 bases, and 10 bases lay in between. CDR1 is MGHDK and CDR2 is SYGVNS in the germline V gene. The CDR3 spans 12 residues. The CDR3 bases are TGTGCCAGGGGCTCCTCAAACTATGGCTACACCTTC. The encoded protein is CARGSSNYGYTF.

The chain links TRBV5-1 to TRBJ2-1; TRBD2 aligns across 9 bases. The V gene's germline CDR1 is SGHRS and CDR2 YFSETQ. This CDR3 spans 14 amino acids. V lost 3 bases to trimming and J lost 5 bases; unmatched junction nucleotides: 3. CDR3 sequence reads: CASSWLAGDNEQFF. The CDR3 bases are TGCGCCAGCAGCTGGTTAGCGGGAGACAATGAGCAGTTCTTC.

The chain links TRBV5-6 to TRBJ2-3; TRBD1 might be the D (5 bases). Germline CDR1 is SGHDT and CDR2 is YYEEEE. Between the trimmed V and J ends, which lost 0 bases and 0 bases, there was a span of 11 bases. The CDR3 contains 16 residues. The CDR3 here is CASSLGAGPSTDTQYF. CDR3 DNA: TGTGCCAGCAGCTTGGGGGCAGGGCCAAGCACAGATACGCAGTATTTT.